Here is one TCR beta chain with its context. The read falls 3 residues short of the CDR3 end, and the missing part is taken from the germline J gene. This specimen belongs to a study of T cells in women clearing cervical HPV infection. Study-wide background: Case blood was drawn when the lesion was first found; control blood after infection became undetectable.

Only in-frame clones appear in the TCRdb table, and some are missing; sequencing was by immunoSEQ multiplex PCR. Recorded for this sample: 15,000 to 20,000 clones. The CDR3 covers 15 residues. Per the germline V gene, CDR1 is SGHRS and CDR2 is YFSETQ. V dropped 2 bases and J dropped 4; count of bases not matched to a gene: 7. This TCR was sampled from a woman aged 18 to 75 with a cervical HPV16 infection that either progressed to CIN3+ or cleared (not recorded which). This chain connects TRBV5-1 to TRBJ1-1, with 8 bases lining up with TRBD1. Source material: blood buffy coat. The CDR3 bases that were read are TGCGCCAGCAGCTTAAGACAGGGGACGGGCACTGAA. Protein product: CASSLRQGTGTE. The full-length CDR3 reads as CASSLRQGTGTEAFF.